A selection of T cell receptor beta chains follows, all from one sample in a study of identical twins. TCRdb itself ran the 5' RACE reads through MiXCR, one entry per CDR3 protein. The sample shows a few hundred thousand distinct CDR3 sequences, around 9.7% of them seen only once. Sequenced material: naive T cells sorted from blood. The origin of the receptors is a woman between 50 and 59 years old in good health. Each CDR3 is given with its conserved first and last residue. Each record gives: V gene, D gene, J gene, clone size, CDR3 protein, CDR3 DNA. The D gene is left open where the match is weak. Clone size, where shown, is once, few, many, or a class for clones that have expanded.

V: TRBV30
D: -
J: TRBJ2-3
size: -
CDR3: CAWSVAGNGQGTDTQYF
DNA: TGTGCCTGGAGTGTGGCAGGGAACGGTCAAGGCACAGATACGCAGTATTTT

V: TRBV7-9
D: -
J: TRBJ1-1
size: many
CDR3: CASSAPEGPAAFF
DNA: TGTGCCAGCAGCGCGCCTGAGGGTCCGGCAGCTTTCTTT

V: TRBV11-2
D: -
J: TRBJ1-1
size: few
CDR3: CASSSGGNAFF
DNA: TGTGCCAGCAGCTCGGGGGGGAATGCTTTCTTT

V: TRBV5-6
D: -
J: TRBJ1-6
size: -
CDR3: CASSVWSSYNSPLHF
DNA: TGTGCCAGCAGCGTTTGGTCCTCCTATAATTCACCCCTCCACTTT

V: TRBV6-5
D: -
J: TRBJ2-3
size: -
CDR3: CASSLGLNTDTQYF
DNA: TGTGCCAGCAGCCTCGGCCTCAACACAGATACGCAGTATTTT

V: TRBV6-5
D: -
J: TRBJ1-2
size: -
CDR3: CASSYSPQSNKGYTF
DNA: TGTGCCAGCAGTTACTCACCACAGTCAAATAAAGGCTACACCTTC

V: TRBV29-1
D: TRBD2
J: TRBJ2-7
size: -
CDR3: CSAEGLAGREQYF
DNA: TGCAGCGCAGAGGGACTAGCGGGCCGCGAGCAGTACTTC

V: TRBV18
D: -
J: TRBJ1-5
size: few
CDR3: CASSAGAGVYQPQHF
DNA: TGTGCCAGCTCAGCGGGCGCGGGGGTCTATCAGCCCCAGCATTTT

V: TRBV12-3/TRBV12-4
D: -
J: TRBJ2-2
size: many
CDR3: CASSLRQLANTGELFF
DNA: TGTGCCAGCAGTCTTAGACAGCTCGCGAACACCGGGGAGCTGTTTTTT

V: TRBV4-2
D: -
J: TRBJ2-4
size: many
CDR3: CASSQDVGGPAKNIQYF
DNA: TGTGCCAGCAGCCAAGACGTTGGTGGACCAGCCAAAAACATTCAGTACTTC

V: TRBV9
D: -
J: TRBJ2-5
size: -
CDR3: CASSVNSRKETQYF
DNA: TGTGCCAGCAGCGTCAACAGCCGGAAGGAGACCCAGTACTTC

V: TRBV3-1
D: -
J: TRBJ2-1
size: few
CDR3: CASSQVGLAVNNEQFF
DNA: TGTGCCAGCAGCCAAGTGGGCCTAGCCGTCAACAATGAGCAGTTCTTC

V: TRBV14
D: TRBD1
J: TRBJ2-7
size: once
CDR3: CASSQDWTGIYEQYF
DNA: TGTGCCAGCAGCCAAGATTGGACAGGGATCTACGAGCAGTACTTC

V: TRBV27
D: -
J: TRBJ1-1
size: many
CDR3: CASSLSVGTEAFF
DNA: TGTGCCAGCAGTTTATCAGTAGGCACTGAAGCTTTCTTT

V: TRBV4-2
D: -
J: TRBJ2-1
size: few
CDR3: CASSPVAASYNEQFF
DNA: TGTGCCAGCAGCCCTGTAGCGGCCTCGTACAATGAGCAGTTCTTC

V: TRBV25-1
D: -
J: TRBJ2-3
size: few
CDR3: CASSSWGLIDTQYF
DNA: TGTGCCAGCTCTTCTTGGGGGTTGATTGATACGCAGTATTTT

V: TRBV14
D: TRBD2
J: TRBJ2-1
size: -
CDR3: CASSHLAGGYNEQFF
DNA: TGTGCCAGCAGCCACTTAGCGGGAGGGTACAATGAGCAGTTCTTC

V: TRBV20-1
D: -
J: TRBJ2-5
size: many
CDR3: CSARASRNLETQYF
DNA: TGCAGTGCTAGGGCCTCTAGGAATTTAGAGACCCAGTACTTC

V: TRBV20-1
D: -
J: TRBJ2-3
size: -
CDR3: CSARLTNPTQYF
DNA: TGCAGTGCTAGATTGACTAACCCTACGCAGTATTTT

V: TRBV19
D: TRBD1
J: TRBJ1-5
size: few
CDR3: CASNEQGANQPQHF
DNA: TGTGCCAGTAACGAACAGGGGGCTAATCAGCCCCAGCATTTT

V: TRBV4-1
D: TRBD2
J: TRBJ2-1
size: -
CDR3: CASSPDISSGSFNEQFF
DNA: TGCGCCAGCAGCCCAGATATTTCTAGCGGGAGTTTCAATGAGCAGTTCTTC

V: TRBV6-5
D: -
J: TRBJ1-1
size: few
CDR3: CASSPLQALGKAFF
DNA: TGTGCCAGCAGTCCTCTGCAGGCTCTCGGCAAAGCTTTCTTT

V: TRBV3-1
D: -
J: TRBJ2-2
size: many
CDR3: CASSRRGGTGELFF
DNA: TGTGCCAGCAGCCGACGGGGTGGCACCGGGGAGCTGTTTTTT

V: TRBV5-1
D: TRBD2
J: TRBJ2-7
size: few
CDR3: CASSQTSGYEQYF
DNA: TGCGCCAGCAGTCAGACTAGCGGCTACGAGCAGTACTTC

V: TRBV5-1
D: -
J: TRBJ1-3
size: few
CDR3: CASSPWTGKSGNTIYF
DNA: TGCGCCAGCAGCCCATGGACGGGGAAGTCTGGAAACACCATATATTTT

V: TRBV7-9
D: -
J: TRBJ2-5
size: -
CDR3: CASSPYRGRGRQTQYF
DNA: TGTGCCAGCAGCCCGTATCGGGGCAGGGGGAGGCAGACCCAGTACTTC

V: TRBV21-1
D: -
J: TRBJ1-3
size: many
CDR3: CASSKARREPGNTIYF
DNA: TGTGCCAGCAGCAAAGCGCGTCGGGAGCCTGGAAACACCATATATTTT

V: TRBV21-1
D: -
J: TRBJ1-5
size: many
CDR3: CASSPWEGQGHQPQHF
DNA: TGTGCCAGCAGCCCGTGGGAGGGACAGGGCCATCAGCCCCAGCATTTT

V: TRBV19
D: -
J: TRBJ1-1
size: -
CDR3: CASSTLTGLNTEAFF
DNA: TGTGCCAGTAGTACCCTGACGGGGTTGAACACTGAAGCTTTCTTT

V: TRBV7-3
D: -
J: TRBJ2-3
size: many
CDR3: CASSLGPGLGTDTQYF
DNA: TGTGCCAGCAGCTTAGGTCCGGGTCTGGGCACAGATACGCAGTATTTT

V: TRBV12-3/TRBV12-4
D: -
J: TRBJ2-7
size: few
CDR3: CASGGSSHYEQYF
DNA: TGTGCCAGCGGGGGGAGCTCTCACTACGAGCAGTACTTC

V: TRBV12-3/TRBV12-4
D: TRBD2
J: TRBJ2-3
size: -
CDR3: CASTLGGDTDTQYF
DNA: TGTGCCAGCACCCTCGGGGGGGACACAGATACGCAGTATTTT

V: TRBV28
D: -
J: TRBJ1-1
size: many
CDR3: CASSPGRVAFF
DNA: TGTGCCAGCAGCCCTGGCCGGGTGGCTTTCTTT

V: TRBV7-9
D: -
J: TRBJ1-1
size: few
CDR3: CASSLGGSSLTEAFF
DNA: TGTGCCAGCAGCTTAGGGGGGTCATCCCTAACTGAAGCTTTCTTT

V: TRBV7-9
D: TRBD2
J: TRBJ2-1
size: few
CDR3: CASSLARRGAEQFF
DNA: TGTGCCAGCAGCTTAGCGCGGCGGGGGGCAGAACAGTTCTTC

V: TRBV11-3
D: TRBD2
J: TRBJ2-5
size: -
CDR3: CASSLDRLAGPQETQYF
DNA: TGTGCCAGCAGCTTAGATCGTTTAGCGGGACCCCAAGAGACCCAGTACTTC

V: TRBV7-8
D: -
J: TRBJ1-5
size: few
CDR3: CASSLVGSSQPQHF
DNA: TGTGCCAGCAGCTTAGTTGGTAGCTCTCAGCCCCAGCATTTT

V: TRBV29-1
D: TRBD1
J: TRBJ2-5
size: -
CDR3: CSVAKTGSETQYF
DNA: TGCAGCGTTGCAAAGACAGGGTCTGAGACCCAGTACTTC

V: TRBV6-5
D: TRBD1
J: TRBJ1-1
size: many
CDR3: CASSTQGALNTEAFF
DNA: TGTGCCAGCAGTACACAGGGGGCCTTGAACACTGAAGCTTTCTTT

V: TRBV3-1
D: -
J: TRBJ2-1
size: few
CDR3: CASSRVKREQFF
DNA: TGTGCCAGCAGCCGGGTTAAGCGGGAGCAGTTCTTC

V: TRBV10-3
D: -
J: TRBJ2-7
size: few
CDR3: CATLKTGTVDEQYF
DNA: TGTGCCACCCTAAAAACAGGAACCGTAGACGAGCAGTACTTC